This T cell receptor beta chain stems from a study of blood T cell repertoires in COVID-19 (dated by TCRdb to 2018 to 2020). Concerning the study at large: The collaborator samples originated in the United States, Italy and Spain and spanned the acute and convalescent phases of COVID-19. The material from the prospective study consisted of cDNA or gDNA derived from T cells, B-cell-depleted T cells, or PBMCs. Deeply sampled blood TCRbeta repertoires from subjects exposed to, actively infected with, or recovered from COVID-19 were included in the dataset. The repertoires were released in a freely available public database meant as a resource for research on the immune response to SARS-CoV-2. The samples were drawn from two sources: the first 160 participants of the ongoing ImmuneRACE study, and 1,254 subjects contributed by 6 global collaborators. The sample metadata nearly always contained a de-identified subject ID, COVID-19 status, age in years and sex. Where HLA class I and class II types were available, the types were taken from metadata supplied by the sample provider, not from assay-based typing. General findings and caveats noted by the study authors: Clinical and demographic metadata were provided uncurated, with the amount varying by source and participant.

Taken from cysteine to phenylalanine, the CDR3 has 14 residues. The DNA shown is the 42-base CDR3, in frame from base 1. Cut back by 2 bases and 8 bases, the V and J ends lie 15 bases apart. According to the germline V gene (reference sequence), CDR1 reads MNHNY and CDR2 reads SVGAGI. As regards this clone: This receptor's antigen is unknown. Per-base quality was not reported, and no clone a single base away is much larger than it.

In Seattle, one collaborating source enrolled patients while the infection was active and tracked those patients longitudinally over the course of disease. Whole blood was collected in K2EDTA tubes by collaborating institutions according to the institutions' own protocols. Collaborator samples were shipped for TCRbeta analysis as frozen whole blood, isolated PBMCs, or DNA extracted from either sample type. The immunoSEQ Assay, a bias-controlled multiplex PCR, was used to amplify TCRbeta CDR3 regions from genomic DNA. On the authors' methods: The number of nucleated cells in each sample was estimated from the amplification of reference gene primers within the assay. To quantify the absolute abundance of each unique TCRbeta CDR3 rearrangement, sequence reads were collapsed and filtered. For each sample, productive Simpson clonality was calculated by taking the square root of Simpson's diversity index across productive rearrangements. TCRdb retrieved this table from immuneACCESS and kept in-frame rearrangements only. Not all clones are present; in checked studies, unresolved V genes account for under half, and no reason is known for the remainder. V and J calls and clone size are given by that table; D and trimming were obtained from the DNA. In all, the sample holds about 530,000 clones, and less than 90% of those were seen once. Clones ranked in the top ten supply about 8.2% of the sample.

The receptor's source is a woman aged 45-65 years with COVID-19, enrolled during active disease. Sequencing was performed on peripheral blood. The chain is encoded by TRBV6-6 joined to TRBJ1-1; no D gene is confidently identified. The sequence in DNA is TGTGCCAGCAGTTACACCGACCTCGAGGAGGAAGCTTTCTTT. This yields the protein CASSYTDLEEEAFF.